These 4 T cell receptor beta chains originate from one sample sequenced in a study of shared clonotypes between healthy human individuals. Repertoires were generated with immunoSEQ multiplex PCR, while TCRdb's copy carries only in-frame clones and drops some. The repertoire holds 950,000 to 1,100,000 clones, with around four fifths as singletons. Sequencing was carried out using memory CD4+ T cells sorted from blood. Subset reported: CD45RA-negative fraction. These TCRs come from a man younger than 35 in good health.

V and J are TRBV25-1 and TRBJ1-1; 7 bases fit TRBD1. The CDR3 is 13 amino acids. Looked up from germline, CDR1 is MGHDK and CDR2 is SYGVNS. The J segment lost 10 bases and the V segment lost 3 bases, leaving 8 bases of the junction unmatched. CDR3 sequence reads: CASSDSGQVGAFF. The CDR3 DNA reads TGTGCCAGCAGTGATAGCGGACAGGTTGGAGCTTTCTTT. Full variable domain (outside the CDR3, taken from reference TRBV25-1 and TRBJ1-1): EADIYQTPRYLVIGTGKKITLECSQTMGHDKMYWYQQDPGMELHLIHYSYGVNSTEKGDLSSESTVSRIRTEHFPLTLESARPSHTSQYLCASSDSGQVGAFFGQGTRLTVV.

In DNA form, the CDR3 reads TGTGCCAGCAGCCCCCCCCCAGCGGGGGGCCTCTACGAGCAGTACTTC. This translates into CASSPPPAGGLYEQYF. This rearrangement joins TRBV5-4 to TRBJ2-7; 9 bases map to TRBD2. The V segment lost 4 bases and the J segment 3 bases; nucleotides outside the gene matches: 11. Germline-derived CDR1 and CDR2 are SGHNT and YYREEE (reference sequence). The CDR3 consists of 16 residues.

This rearrangement joins TRBV9 to TRBJ2-7, with unresolved D. Germline assignment: CDR1 SGDLS and CDR2 YYNGEE. CDR3 length: 14 residues. V dropped 7 bases and J dropped 0 bases, with 14 bases sitting between them. This CDR3 reads CASAAGRSSYEQYF. Written as DNA, the CDR3 is TGTGCCAGCGCGGCCGGCAGGAGCTCCTACGAGCAGTACTTC.

This chain joins TRBV28 and TRBJ2-7, with a tentative D call TRBD2 (7 bases). Trimming removed 8 bases from V and 4 bases from J, with 18 bases in between. Looked up from germline, CDR1 is MDHEN and CDR2 is SYDVKM. The CDR3 is 14 amino acids. The CDR3 loop reads CASQGGGTRYEQYF. CDR3 DNA: TGTGCCAGCCAAGGGGGGGGGACTCGTTACGAGCAGTACTTC.